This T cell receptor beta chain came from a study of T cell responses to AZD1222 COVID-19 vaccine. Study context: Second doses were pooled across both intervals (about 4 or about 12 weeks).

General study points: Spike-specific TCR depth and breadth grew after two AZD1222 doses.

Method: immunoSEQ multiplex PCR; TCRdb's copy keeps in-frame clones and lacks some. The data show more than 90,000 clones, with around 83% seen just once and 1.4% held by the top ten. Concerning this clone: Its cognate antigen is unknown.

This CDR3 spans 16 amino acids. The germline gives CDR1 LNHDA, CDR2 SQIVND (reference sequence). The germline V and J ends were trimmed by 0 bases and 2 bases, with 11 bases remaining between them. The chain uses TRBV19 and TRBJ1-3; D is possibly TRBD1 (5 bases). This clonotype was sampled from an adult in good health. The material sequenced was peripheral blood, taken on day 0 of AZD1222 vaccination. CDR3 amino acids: CASSIDLPGTGNTIYF. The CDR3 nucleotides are TGTGCCAGTAGTATAGATCTCCCAGGGACTGGAAACACCATATATTTT.